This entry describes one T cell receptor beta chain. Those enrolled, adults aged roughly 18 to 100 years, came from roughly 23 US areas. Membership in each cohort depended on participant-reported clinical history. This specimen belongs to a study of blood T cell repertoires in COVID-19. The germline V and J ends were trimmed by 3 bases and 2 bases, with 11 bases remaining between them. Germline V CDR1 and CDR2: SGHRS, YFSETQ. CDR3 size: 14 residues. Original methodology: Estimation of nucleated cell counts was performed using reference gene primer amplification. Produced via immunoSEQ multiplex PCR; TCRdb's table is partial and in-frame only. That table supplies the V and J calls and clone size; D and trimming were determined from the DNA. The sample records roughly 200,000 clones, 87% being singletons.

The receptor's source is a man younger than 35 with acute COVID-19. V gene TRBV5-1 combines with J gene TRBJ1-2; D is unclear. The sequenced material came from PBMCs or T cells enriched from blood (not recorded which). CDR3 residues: CASSSMTLNYGYTF. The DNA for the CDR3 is TGCGCCAGCAGCTCCATGACACTCAACTATGGCTACACCTTC.